These 16 T cell receptor beta chains were sequenced from one sample in a study of blood T cells in healthy people across ages. A second PCR, run for roughly 7 to 11 cycles, used a sample-barcoded 5' primer plus a J-beta primer mix. TCRdb reprocessed the 5' RACE reads via MiXCR and lists one record per CDR3 protein. The table records about 1.4 million distinct CDR3 sequences, around 59% of them present only once. Material for sequencing was blood. These TCRs come from a man between 18 and 29 years old in good health.

This chain links TRBV10-3 with TRBJ2-3; unclear D gene. The CDR3 is made up of 14 amino acids. V lost 4 bases and J lost 0, with 8 bases in between. Germline V gene sequence: CDR1 ENHRY, CDR2 SYGVKD. DNA of the CDR3: TGTGCCATCAGTGGGCCCATGAGCACAGATACGCAGTATTTT. Its protein product is CAISGPMSTDTQYF.

CDR3 sequence reads: CASSLGPEDNEQYF. CDR3 bases: TGTGCCAGCAGCTTAGGACCGGAGGACAATGAGCAGTACTTC. The rearrangement links TRBV7-6 to TRBJ2-1; the D gene could be TRBD1 or TRBD2 (5 bases each). The last part of the DNA fits TRBJ2-7 better; the J call may be wrong. The CDR3 covers 14 residues. Germline assignment: CDR1 SGHVS and CDR2 FNYEAQ.

The chain uses TRBV29-1 and TRBJ1-4, with D perhaps TRBD1 (5 bases). This CDR3 contains 15 residues. V dropped 3 bases and J dropped 8 bases, with 19 bases sitting between them. Germline V CDR1 and CDR2: SQVTM, ANQGSEA. In nucleotides, the CDR3 is TGCAGCGTTGAGGGCTTAGAGGGGCCGGTCGAAAAACTGTTTTTT. This encodes CSVEGLEGPVEKLFF.

V gene TRBV7-6 combines with J gene TRBJ2-5, with 12 bases lining up with TRBD2. V was pared by 5 bases and J by 0 bases, with 13 bases of the junction left unmatched. The V gene's germline CDR1 is SGHVS and CDR2 FNYEAQ. There are 19 residues in the CDR3. CDR3 coding DNA: TGTGCCAGCAGCCTCCCAAGGACTAGCGGGAACATGTACCAAGAGACCCAGTACTTC. Protein: CASSLPRTSGNMYQETQYF.

The CDR3 nucleotides are TGTGCCAGCAGTTTGGGGCTGACAGGGGGCGACTCCTACGAGCAGTACTTC. Amino acids: CASSLGLTGGDSYEQYF. The chain has TRBV12-3 or TRBV12-4 and TRBJ2-7; the match to TRBD1 covers 10 bases. The V and J ends lost 3 bases and 0 bases, in that order; junction bases with no gene match: 8. This CDR3 is 17 amino acids long.

The chain recombines TRBV10-3 with TRBJ1-4; a weak D match, TRBD1 (5 bases). Germline lookup yields CDR1 ENHRY and CDR2 SYGVKD. V was shortened by 5 bases and J by 4 bases, with 8 bases between the two germline ends. The CDR3 is 13 residues long. The CDR3 DNA reads as TGTGCCATCAGTCGGGACGGTAATGAAAAACTGTTTTTT. Protein product: CAISRDGNEKLFF.

The J gene is TRBJ2-5, the V gene TRBV27; 8 nucleotides match TRBD1. TRBJ2-7 explains the end of the DNA better; the J call may be wrong. CDR3 length: 15 amino acids. Germline CDR1 reads MNHEY; CDR2 reads SMNVEV (reference sequence). CDR3 DNA: TGTGCCAGCAGCCTAACAGGGGGAAGAAAAAACGAGCAGTACTTC. This encodes CASSLTGGRKNEQYF.

This clonotype was detected only once. The genes are TRBV20-1 and TRBJ1-5; 8 bases map to TRBD1. The CDR3 sequence is 18 residues long. V trimming: 0 bases; J trimming: 5 bases; junction bases outside the gene matches: 15. CDR1 and CDR2 (germline): DFQATT, SNEGSKA (reference sequence). CDR3 DNA: TGCAGTGCTAGAGATCTGGGACAGGCGACCGTGGTGGATCAGCCCCAGCATTTT. It yields the protein CSARDLGQATVVDQPQHF.

The V gene is TRBV2, the J gene TRBJ2-1; possibly TRBD1 for D (6 bases). The CDR3 has 15 amino acids. Per germline, CDR1 SNHLY and CDR2 FYNNEI. Trimming shortened V by 5 bases and J by 4 bases, and 15 bases separated the two germline ends. The CDR3 is CASSRDKAGYNEQFF. For the CDR3, the DNA is TGTGCCAGCAGTCGGGACAAGGCTGGGTACAATGAGCAGTTCTTC.

V and J are TRBV20-1 and TRBJ2-3; tentatively, D is TRBD1 (5 bases). Germline CDR1 DFQATT, CDR2 SNEGSKA (reference sequence). V lost 6 bases to trimming and J lost 4 bases, with 17 bases between them. The length of the CDR3 is 14 residues. CDR3 protein: CSARPAEGADTQYF. The CDR3 bases are TGCAGTGCCCGACCGGCGGAAGGGGCAGATACGCAGTATTTT.

V and J are TRBV29-1 and TRBJ2-3; 7 positions agree with TRBD2. The trim removed 5 bases at V and 2 bases at J, leaving 4 bases unmatched. CDR3 length equals 13 residues. The germline CDR1 and CDR2 sequences are SQVTM and ANQGSEA. CDR3 in DNA: TGCAGCGTTCTGGGAGGGAACACAGATACGCAGTATTTT. It is translated as CSVLGGNTDTQYF.

This clonotype was seen only a few times. V and J are TRBV7-2 and TRBJ1-2; 10 bases are shared with TRBD1. V shed 1 base and J 2 bases; nucleotides not matched to a gene: 1. The CDR3 totals 15 residues. CDR1 is SGHTA, CDR2 FQGNSA, per germline. The CDR3 DNA sequence: TGTGCCAGCAGCTTAGGGGGACAGGGGAACTATGGCTACACCTTC. Its translation is CASSLGGQGNYGYTF. Drawing the rest from reference TRBV7-2 and TRBJ1-2, the complete variable domain is GAGVSQSPSNKVTEKGKDVELRCDPISGHTALYWYRQSLGQGLEFLIYFQGNSAPDKSGLPSDRFSAERTGGSVSTLTIQRTQQEDSAVYLCASSLGGQGNYGYTFGSGTRLTVV.

This clonotype was counted ten times or more. The genes are TRBV28 and TRBJ2-3; no definite D call. V lost 7 bases and J lost 5, with 16 bases in between. This CDR3 is 14 amino acids long. CDR1 is MDHEN, CDR2 SYDVKM, per germline. CDR3 region: CASTTRRTRDTQYF. DNA of the CDR3: TGTGCCAGCACGACGCGGAGAACAAGAGATACGCAGTATTTT.

The chain joins TRBV20-1 to TRBJ2-4; perhaps TRBD1 as D (6 bases). The J call may not be correct, given that the DNA end is closer to TRBJ2-7. The germline CDR1 and CDR2 sequences are DFQATT and SNEGSKA (reference sequence). This CDR3 has 14 residues. The chain's CDR3 is CSVKTRDILYEQYF. The CDR3 nucleotides read TGCAGTGTCAAAACCCGGGACATACTCTACGAGCAGTACTTC.

This chain links TRBV7-2 with TRBJ2-3, with D hard to call. The V gene's germline CDR1 is SGHTA and CDR2 FQGNSA. This CDR3 has 14 residues. V lost 1 base and J 7 bases, leaving 12 bases between the germline ends. CDR3 sequence: CASSLDPTPYTQYF. CDR3 DNA sequence: TGTGCCAGCAGCTTAGACCCGACTCCCTATACGCAGTATTTT.

The rearrangement links TRBV5-1 to TRBJ2-5; no reliable D call. The CDR3 contains 13 residues. Per germline, CDR1 SGHRS and CDR2 YFSETQ. Trimming pared 0 bases from V and 4 bases from J, leaving 7 bases between. The CDR3 DNA follows: TGCGCCAGCAGCTTGGCCTTTCTAGAGACCCAGTACTTC. As protein: CASSLAFLETQYF.